These T cell receptor beta chains were read from a single sample in a study of CD8 T cells in ankylosing spondylitis. A single record per CDR3 protein comes from TCRdb applying MiXCR to the 5' RACE reads. The sample lists approximately 140,000 distinct CDR3 sequences; approximately 17% were seen once. The sequenced sample consisted of blood, either unsorted or a sorted T cell fraction (not recorded which). These receptors all come from a male donor with ankylosing spondylitis. Both conserved end residues are part of each CDR3. D genes are given only for firm matches. Expanded clones are given a class, and other clones once, few, many or no size at all.

few,TRBJ1-4,TRBV6-5,NA,TGTGCCAGCAGTCTCTCGGGGGCGACTAATGAAAAACTGTTTTTT,CASSLSGATNEKLFF
few,TRBJ2-7,TRBV4-1,TRBD1,TGCGCCAGCAGCAAGGGGACAGGCGACTACGAGCAGTACTTC,CASSKGTGDYEQYF
few,TRBJ2-1,TRBV5-6,TRBD1,TGTGCCAGCAGCCTGACAGGGGGTAGGGACAATGAGCAGTTCTTC,CASSLTGGRDNEQFF
NA,TRBJ1-2,TRBV27,TRBD1,TGTGCCAGCACTCAGACAGGGGGCTTCTATGGCTACACCTTC,CASTQTGGFYGYTF
NA,TRBJ2-5,TRBV7-9,NA,TGTGCCAGCAGCTTAGCGTGGCCCGTCTTAGAGACCCAGTACTTC,CASSLAWPVLETQYF
many,TRBJ2-2,TRBV5-1,NA,TGCGCCAGCAGCTTGGGTAGACGCGGGATATCCGCCGGGGAGCTGTTTTTT,CASSLGRRGISAGELFF
many,TRBJ2-1,TRBV27,TRBD2,TGTGCCAGCAGTTTATCGGTGACTAGCCGTTCCCAGTTCTTC,CASSLSVTSRSQFF
NA,TRBJ2-3,TRBV2,NA,TGTGCCAGCAGTGAAGGAGAACCTAGCACAGATACGCAGTATTTT,CASSEGEPSTDTQYF
NA,TRBJ1-2,TRBV20-1,NA,TGCAGTGCTACTTGGGCTCGGGCGGGCGGTGGCTACACCTTC,CSATWARAGGGYTF
many,TRBJ1-2,TRBV9,NA,TGTGCCAGCAGCGTTCGGACCCACTTTGACTACACCTTC,CASSVRTHFDYTF
NA,TRBJ1-1,TRBV4-3,TRBD1,TGCGCCACCAGCACAGGGGGCACTGAAGCTTTCTTT,CATSTGGTEAFF
once,TRBJ2-1,TRBV30,TRBD2,TGTGCCTGGAGTGCCATCAGCGGGAGGGCCTACAATGAGCAGTTCTTC,CAWSAISGRAYNEQFF
few,TRBJ2-5,TRBV20-1,TRBD1,TGCAGTGCCGCGCCCCCGACAGGGGCGGGAGAGACCCAGTACTTC,CSAAPPTGAGETQYF
few,TRBJ2-6,TRBV29-1,NA,TGCAGCGTGGGGGACCTCTCTGGGGCCAACGTCCTGACTTTC,CSVGDLSGANVLTF
few,TRBJ2-3,TRBV4-1,NA,TGCGCCAGCAGCTCAGCTTCGACAGGATGGGGCACAGATACGCAGTATTTT,CASSSASTGWGTDTQYF
few,TRBJ2-3,TRBV6-5,NA,TGTGCCAGCAGTTTACAGGGAGGGGCAGATACGCAGTATTTT,CASSLQGGADTQYF
few,TRBJ2-3,TRBV3-1,NA,TGTGCCAGCAGACCGGAGGGCCCCTCTGATACGCAGTATTTT,CASRPEGPSDTQYF
few,TRBJ2-7,TRBV18,TRBD2,TGTGCCAGCTCACCTCGTTGGGAGGGGAGCGAGCAGTACTTC,CASSPRWEGSEQYF
NA,TRBJ1-2,TRBV9,NA,TGTGCCAGCGGGTTGACAGCTAACTATGGCTACACCTTC,CASGLTANYGYTF
few,TRBJ2-1,TRBV28,NA,TGTGCCAGCAGGACGGACACGTACAATGAGCAGTTCTTC,CASRTDTYNEQFF
NA,TRBJ1-2,TRBV7-3,NA,TGTGCCAGCAGCTTACAGGGGAACTATGGCTACACCTTC,CASSLQGNYGYTF